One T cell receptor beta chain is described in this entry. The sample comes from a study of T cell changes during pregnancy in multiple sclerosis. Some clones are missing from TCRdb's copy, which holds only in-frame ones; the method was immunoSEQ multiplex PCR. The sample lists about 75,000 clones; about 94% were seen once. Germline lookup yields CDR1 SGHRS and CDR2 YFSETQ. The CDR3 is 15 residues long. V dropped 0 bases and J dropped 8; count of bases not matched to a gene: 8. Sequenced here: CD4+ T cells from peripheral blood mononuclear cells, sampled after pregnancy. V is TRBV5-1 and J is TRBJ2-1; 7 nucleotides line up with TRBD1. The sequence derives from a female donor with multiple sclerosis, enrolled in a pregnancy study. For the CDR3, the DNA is TGCGCCAGCAGCTTGGTACAGGGGCATCGCGATGAGCAGTTCTTC. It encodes CASSLVQGHRDEQFF.